This T cell receptor (beta chain) emerged from a study of radiation and T cells in renal cell carcinoma. Looked up from germline, CDR1 is ENHRY and CDR2 is SYGVKD. This CDR3 region has 18 residues. V was clipped by 0 bases and J by 8 bases; unmatched bases: 12. For this clone: Its cognate antigen is unknown.

Only in-frame clones appear in the TCRdb table, and some are missing; sequencing was by immunoSEQ multiplex PCR. The sample holds around 64,000 clones, about three quarters seen once. Time point noted: baseline pretreatment blood. This sample's treatment: 15 Gy SBRT to primary tumor, nephrectomy 4 weeks later. After SBRT, blood was collected at 2 and 4 weeks, plus baseline. Overall study findings and caveats: In blood, top tumor clones expanded by 2 weeks, shrinking by 4.

V usage is TRBV10-3 and J usage is TRBJ2-1, with 11 bases matching TRBD2. The TCR comes from a man aged 60 to 69 with renal cell carcinoma. The specimen comprised blood, sampled from a patient whose treatment included radiotherapy and nephrectomy. The CDR3 here is CAISESWASGRPWDEQFF. The CDR3 bases are TGTGCCATCAGTGAGTCGTGGGCTAGCGGGAGGCCATGGGATGAGCAGTTCTTC.